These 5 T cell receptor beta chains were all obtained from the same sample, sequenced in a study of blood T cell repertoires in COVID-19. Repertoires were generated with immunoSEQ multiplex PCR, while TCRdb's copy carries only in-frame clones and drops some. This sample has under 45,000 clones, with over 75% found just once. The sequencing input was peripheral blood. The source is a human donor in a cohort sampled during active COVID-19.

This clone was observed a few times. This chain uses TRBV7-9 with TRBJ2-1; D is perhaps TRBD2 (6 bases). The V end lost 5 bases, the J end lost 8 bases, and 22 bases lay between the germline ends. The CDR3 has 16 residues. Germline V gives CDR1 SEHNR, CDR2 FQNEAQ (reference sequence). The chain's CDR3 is CASSLITGTPLDEQFF. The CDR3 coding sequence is TGTGCCAGCAGCCTCATCACCGGGACTCCTTTGGATGAGCAGTTCTTC.

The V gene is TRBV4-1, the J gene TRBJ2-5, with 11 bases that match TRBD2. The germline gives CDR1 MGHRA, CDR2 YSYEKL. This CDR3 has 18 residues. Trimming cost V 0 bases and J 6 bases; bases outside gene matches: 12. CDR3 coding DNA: TGCGCCAGCAGCCAAGAAGTACTATCAGGGACTAGCGGAAAGACCCAGTACTTC. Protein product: CASSQEVLSGTSGKTQYF.

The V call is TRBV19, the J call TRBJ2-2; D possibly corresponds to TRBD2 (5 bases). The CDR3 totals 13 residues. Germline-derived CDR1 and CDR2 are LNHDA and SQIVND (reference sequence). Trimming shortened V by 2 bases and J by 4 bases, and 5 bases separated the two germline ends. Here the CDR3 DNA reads TGTGCCAGTAGTATACGGGGCACCGGGGAGCTGTTTTTT. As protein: CASSIRGTGELFF.

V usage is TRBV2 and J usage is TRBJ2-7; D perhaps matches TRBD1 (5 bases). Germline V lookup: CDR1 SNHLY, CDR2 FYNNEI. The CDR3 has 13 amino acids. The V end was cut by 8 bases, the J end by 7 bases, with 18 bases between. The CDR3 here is CASGDRGLWEQYF. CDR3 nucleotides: TGTGCCAGCGGCGACAGAGGTCTGTGGGAGCAGTACTTC.

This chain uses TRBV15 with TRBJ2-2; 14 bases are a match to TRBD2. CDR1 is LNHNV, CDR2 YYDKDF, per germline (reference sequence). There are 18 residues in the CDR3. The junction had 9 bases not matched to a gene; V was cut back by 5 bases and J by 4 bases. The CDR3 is CATSFRLAGGPGTGELFF. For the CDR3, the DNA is TGTGCCACCAGCTTTCGACTAGCGGGAGGGCCGGGCACCGGGGAGCTGTTTTTT.